This section outlines one TCR beta chain sequence together with its context. This entry belongs to a study of CD8 T cells in Susac syndrome. CD8+ and CD4+ T cells from blood underwent TCR beta sequencing, which was carried out in a high-throughput format. Bulk CD8+ and CD4+ cells came from magnetic negative isolation; CD8+ TEMRA by FACS. An input of roughly 0.5 to 1 ug of RNA was subjected to reverse transcription using random hexamers. The method of amplification for TCR beta CDR3 was immunoSEQ multiplex PCR, covering 54 Vbeta and 13 Jbeta. MiXCR, applied by TCRdb to the immunoSEQ multiplex PCR reads, yields one record per CDR3 protein. The sample holds around 200,000 distinct CDR3 sequences, 90% to 95% seen once. The origin of this receptor is a human donor in good health. Sequencing input: CD4+ T cells from PBMCs.

This CDR3 reads CAWTRGSGNTIYF. CDR3 DNA sequence: TGTGCCTGGACCAGGGGTTCTGGAAACACCATATATTTT. This rearrangement joins TRBV30 to TRBJ1-3, with a tentative D call TRBD1 (6 bases). Deletions cut 4 bases from V and 1 base from J, with 8 bases between. This CDR3 has 13 residues. The germline gives CDR1 GTSNPN, CDR2 SVGIG (reference sequence).